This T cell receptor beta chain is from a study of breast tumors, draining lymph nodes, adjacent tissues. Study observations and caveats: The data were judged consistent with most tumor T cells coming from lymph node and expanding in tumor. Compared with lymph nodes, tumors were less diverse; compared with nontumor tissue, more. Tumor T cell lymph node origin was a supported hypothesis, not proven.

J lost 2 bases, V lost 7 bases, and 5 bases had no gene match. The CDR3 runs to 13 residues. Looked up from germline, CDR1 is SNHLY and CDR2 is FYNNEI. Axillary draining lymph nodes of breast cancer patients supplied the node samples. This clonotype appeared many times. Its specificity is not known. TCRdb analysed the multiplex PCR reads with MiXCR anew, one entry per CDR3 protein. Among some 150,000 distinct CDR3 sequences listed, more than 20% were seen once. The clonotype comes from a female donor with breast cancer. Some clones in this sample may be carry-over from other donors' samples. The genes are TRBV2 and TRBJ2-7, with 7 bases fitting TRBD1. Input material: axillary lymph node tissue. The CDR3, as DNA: TGTGCCAGCAATACACAGGGGCCCTACGAGCAGTACTTC. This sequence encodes CASNTQGPYEQYF.